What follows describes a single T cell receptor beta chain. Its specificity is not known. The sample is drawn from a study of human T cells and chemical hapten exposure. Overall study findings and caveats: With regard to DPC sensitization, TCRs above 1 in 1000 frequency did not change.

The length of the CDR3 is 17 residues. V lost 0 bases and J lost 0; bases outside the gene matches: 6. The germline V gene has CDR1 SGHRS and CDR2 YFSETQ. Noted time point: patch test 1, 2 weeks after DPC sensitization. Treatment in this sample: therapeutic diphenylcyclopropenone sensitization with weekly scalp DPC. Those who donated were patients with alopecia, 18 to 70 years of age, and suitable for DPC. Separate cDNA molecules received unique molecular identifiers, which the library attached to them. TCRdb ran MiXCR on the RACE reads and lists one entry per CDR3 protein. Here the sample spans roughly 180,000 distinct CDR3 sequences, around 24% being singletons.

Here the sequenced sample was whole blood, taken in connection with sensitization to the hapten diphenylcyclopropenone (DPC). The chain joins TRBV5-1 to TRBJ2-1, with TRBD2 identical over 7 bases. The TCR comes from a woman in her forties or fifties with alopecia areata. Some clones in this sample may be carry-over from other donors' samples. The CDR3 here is CASSLASGGSSYNEQFF. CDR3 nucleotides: TGCGCCAGCAGCTTGGCCTCTGGCGGGAGCTCCTACAATGAGCAGTTCTTC.